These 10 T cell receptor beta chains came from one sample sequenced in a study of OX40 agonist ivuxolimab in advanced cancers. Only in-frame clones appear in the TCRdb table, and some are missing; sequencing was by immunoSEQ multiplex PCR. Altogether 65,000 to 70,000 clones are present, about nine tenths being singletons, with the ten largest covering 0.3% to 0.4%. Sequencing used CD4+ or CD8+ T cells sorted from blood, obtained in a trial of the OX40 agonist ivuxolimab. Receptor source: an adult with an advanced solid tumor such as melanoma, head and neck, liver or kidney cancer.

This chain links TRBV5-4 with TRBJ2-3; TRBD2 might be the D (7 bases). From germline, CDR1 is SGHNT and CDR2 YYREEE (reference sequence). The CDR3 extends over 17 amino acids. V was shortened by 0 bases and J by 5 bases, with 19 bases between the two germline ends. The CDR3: CASSLGVWGGLGDTQYF. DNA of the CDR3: TGTGCCAGCAGCTTGGGAGTTTGGGGGGGCCTGGGAGATACGCAGTATTTT.

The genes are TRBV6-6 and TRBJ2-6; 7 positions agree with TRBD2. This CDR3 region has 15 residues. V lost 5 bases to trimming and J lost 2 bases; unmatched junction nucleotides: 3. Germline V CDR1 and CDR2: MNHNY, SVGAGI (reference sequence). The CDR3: CASSSGGAGANVLTF. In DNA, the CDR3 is TGTGCCAGCAGTAGTGGGGGGGCTGGGGCCAACGTCCTGACTTTC.

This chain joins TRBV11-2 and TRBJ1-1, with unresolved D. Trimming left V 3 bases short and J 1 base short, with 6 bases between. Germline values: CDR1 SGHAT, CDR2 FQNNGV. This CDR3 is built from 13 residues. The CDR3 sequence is CASSFQENTEAFF. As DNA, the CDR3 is TGTGCCAGCAGCTTTCAAGAGAACACTGAAGCTTTCTTT.

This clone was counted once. For the CDR3, the DNA is TGTGCCAGCTCACCAACCGACGACAGGGCCAGCTATGGCTACACCTTC. Residues: CASSPTDDRASYGYTF. V usage is TRBV18 and J usage is TRBJ1-2, with 7 bases lining up with TRBD1. Germline-derived CDR1 and CDR2 are KGHSH and LQKENI. Trimming at V came to 2 bases and at J to 4 bases, leaving 10 bases not matched to a gene. The length of the CDR3 is 16 residues.

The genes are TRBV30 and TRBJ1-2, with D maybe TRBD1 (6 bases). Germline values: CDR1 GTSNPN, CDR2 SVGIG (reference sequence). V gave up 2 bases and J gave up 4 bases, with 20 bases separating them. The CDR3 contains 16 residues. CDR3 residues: CAWSLTHSGQPYGYTF. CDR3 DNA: TGTGCCTGGAGTCTAACCCACTCCGGACAGCCCTATGGCTACACCTTC.

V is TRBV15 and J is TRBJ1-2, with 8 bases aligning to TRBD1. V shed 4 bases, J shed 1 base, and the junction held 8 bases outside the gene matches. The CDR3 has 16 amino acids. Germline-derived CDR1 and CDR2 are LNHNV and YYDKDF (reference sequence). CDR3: CATSTSDRARNYGYTF. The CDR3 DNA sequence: TGTGCCACCAGCACCTCGGACAGGGCCCGTAACTATGGCTACACCTTC.

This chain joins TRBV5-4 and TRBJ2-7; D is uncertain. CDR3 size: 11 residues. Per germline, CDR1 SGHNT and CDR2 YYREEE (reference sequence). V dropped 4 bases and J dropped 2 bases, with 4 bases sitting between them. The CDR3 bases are TGTGCCAGCAGCCGACCCTACGAGCAGTACTTC. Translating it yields CASSRPYEQYF.

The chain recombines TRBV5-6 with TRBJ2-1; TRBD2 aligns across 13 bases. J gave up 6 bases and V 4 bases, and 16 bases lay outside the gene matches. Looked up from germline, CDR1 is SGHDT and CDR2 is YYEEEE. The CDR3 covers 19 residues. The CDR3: CASSPPTSGGLVGGNEQFF. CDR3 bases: TGTGCCAGCAGCCCGCCGACTAGCGGGGGGCTCGTTGGAGGCAATGAGCAGTTCTTC.

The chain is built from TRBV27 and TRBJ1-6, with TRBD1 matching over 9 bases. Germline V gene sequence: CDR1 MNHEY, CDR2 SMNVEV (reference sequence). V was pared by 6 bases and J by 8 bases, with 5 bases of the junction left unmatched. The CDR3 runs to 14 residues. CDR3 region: CASSLQGADSPLHF. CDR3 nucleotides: TGTGCCAGCAGCCTACAGGGGGCTGATTCACCCCTCCACTTT.

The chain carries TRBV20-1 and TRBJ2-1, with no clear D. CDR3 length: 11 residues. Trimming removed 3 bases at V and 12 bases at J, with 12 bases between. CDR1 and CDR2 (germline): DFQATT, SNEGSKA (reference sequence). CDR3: CSASDSRGQFF. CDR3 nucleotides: TGCAGTGCTAGTGACTCCCGCGGGCAGTTCTTC.